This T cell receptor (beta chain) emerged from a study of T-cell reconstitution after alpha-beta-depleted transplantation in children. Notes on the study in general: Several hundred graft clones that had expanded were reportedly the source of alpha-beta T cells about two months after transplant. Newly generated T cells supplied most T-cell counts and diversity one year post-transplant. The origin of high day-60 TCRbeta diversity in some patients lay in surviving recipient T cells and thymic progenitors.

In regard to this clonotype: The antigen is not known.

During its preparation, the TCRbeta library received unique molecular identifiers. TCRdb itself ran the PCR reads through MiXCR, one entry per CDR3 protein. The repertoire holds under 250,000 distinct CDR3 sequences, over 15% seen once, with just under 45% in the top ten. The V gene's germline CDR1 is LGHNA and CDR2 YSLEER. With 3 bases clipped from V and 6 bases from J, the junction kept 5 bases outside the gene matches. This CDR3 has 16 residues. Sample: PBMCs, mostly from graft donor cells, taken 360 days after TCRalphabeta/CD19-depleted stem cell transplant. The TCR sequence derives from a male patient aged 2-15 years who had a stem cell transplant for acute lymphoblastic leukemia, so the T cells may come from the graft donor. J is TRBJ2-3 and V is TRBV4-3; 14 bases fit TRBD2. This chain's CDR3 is CASSQQTSGGADTQYF. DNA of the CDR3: TGCGCCAGCAGCCAGCAGACTAGCGGGGGGGCGGATACGCAGTATTTT.